This TCR beta chain was recorded in a study of yellow fever vaccine responses in identical twins. Broader study findings: Twins reportedly appeared to share part of their vaccine T cell response while keeping part individual.

As concerns this clonotype: Its antigen is unidentified.

Germline CDR1 and CDR2: SGHAT and FQNNGV. V lost 5 bases, J lost 7 bases, and 4 bases stayed unmatched. The CDR3 is made up of 14 amino acids. Each CDR3 protein is one row after TCRdb ran MiXCR on the RT-PCR reads. In the table there are about 950 distinct CDR3 sequences, roughly 80% of which are singletons. V usage is TRBV11-2 and J usage is TRBJ1-4, with 10 bases matching TRBD1. The TCR was taken from a woman aged 18-29 years who received the yellow fever vaccine. Sequencing was performed on T cells from blood (PBMCs), unsorted or a sorted subset (not recorded which), taken before or after yellow fever vaccination (not recorded which). This CDR3 is CASSGDRGFEKLFF. CDR3 bases: TGTGCCAGCAGCGGGGACAGGGGATTTGAAAAACTGTTTTTT.